This T cell receptor beta chain emerged from a study of blood T cell repertoires in COVID-19 (dated by TCRdb to the early 2020s). Broadly, across the study: Samples covering the acute and convalescent phases of COVID-19 were provided by collaborators in the United States, Italy and Spain. The prospective study material was composed of cDNA or gDNA derived from T cells, B-cell-depleted T cells, or PBMCs. Subjects who had been exposed to COVID-19, were actively infected with it, or had recovered from it provided the deeply sampled blood TCRbeta repertoires that made up the dataset. The repertoires were released in a freely available public database meant as a resource for research on the immune response to SARS-CoV-2. The samples were drawn from the first 160 participants of the ongoing ImmuneRACE study and from 1,200 or so subjects provided by 6 global collaborators. Nearly every sample came with metadata listing a de-identified subject ID, COVID-19 status, age in years and sex. Where available, HLA class I and class II types were taken from metadata supplied by the sample provider and were not determined by assay-based typing.

The CDR3 goes from the cysteine to the phenylalanine over 14 residues. Solely the CDR3 DNA is kept, with 42 bases framed from the first base. CDR1 is given as MNHEY and CDR2 as SVGAGI, both from the germline V gene. The germline ends are 11 bases apart after V is trimmed by 3 bases and J by 2 bases. Paper-wide results and their limitations: How much clinical and demographic metadata was included differed by source and by participant, and the metadata was provided uncurated.

Turning to this clone: The specificity of this receptor is unknown. Within one base of it there is no much larger clone, and no base qualities were kept.

Whole blood was collected in K2EDTA tubes by collaborating institutions according to the institutions' own protocols. For TCRbeta analysis, collaborator samples were shipped as frozen whole blood, as isolated PBMCs, or as DNA extracted from either sample type. TCRbeta CDR3 regions were amplified from genomic DNA by means of the immunoSEQ Assay, a bias-controlled multiplex PCR. For the original study's pipeline: The number of nucleated cells in each sample was estimated by amplification of reference gene primers within the assay. Sequence reads were collapsed and filtered to measure the absolute abundance of every unique TCRbeta CDR3 rearrangement. For each sample, productive Simpson clonality was calculated as the square root of Simpson's diversity index across productive rearrangements. Here the immuneACCESS table is served through TCRdb, limited to in-frame sequences with V and J called. Missing clones are a known gap in these copies; in checked studies unresolved V genes cover under half, and the rest lacks a known reason. V and J calls and clone size come straight from that table; D and trimming were deduced from the DNA. The sample yields approximately 30,000 clones; 78% were counted once. The ten largest clones capture around 7% of the sample.

This TCR was sampled from a woman in her fifties or sixties with acute or convalescent COVID-19. The V gene is TRBV6-5 and the J gene is TRBJ2-7; perhaps TRBD2 is the D gene, with 5 bases matching. The sample taken for sequencing was peripheral blood. The bases are TGTGCCAGCAGTTATTCCGGGATACCCTACGAGCAGTACTTC. Its coded protein is CASSYSGIPYEQYF.